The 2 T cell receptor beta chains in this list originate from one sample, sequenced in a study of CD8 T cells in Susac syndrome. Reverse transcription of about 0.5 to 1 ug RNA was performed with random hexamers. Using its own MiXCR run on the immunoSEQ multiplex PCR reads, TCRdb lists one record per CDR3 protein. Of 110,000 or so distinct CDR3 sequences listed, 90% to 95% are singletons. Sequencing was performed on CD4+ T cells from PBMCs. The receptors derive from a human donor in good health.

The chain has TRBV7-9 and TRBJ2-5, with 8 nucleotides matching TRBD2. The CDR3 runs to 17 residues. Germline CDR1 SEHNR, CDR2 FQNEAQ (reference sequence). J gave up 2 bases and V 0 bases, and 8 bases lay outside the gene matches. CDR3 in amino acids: CASSLALLADPQETQYF. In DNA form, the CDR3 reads TGTGCCAGCAGCTTAGCACTACTAGCGGATCCTCAAGAGACCCAGTACTTC.

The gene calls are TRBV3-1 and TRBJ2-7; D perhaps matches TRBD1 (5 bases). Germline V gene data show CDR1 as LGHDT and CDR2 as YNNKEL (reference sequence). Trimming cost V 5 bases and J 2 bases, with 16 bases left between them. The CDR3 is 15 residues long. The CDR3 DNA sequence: TGTGCCAGCAGCTCAGGGATAAGACTTACCTACGAGCAGTACTTC. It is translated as CASSSGIRLTYEQYF.